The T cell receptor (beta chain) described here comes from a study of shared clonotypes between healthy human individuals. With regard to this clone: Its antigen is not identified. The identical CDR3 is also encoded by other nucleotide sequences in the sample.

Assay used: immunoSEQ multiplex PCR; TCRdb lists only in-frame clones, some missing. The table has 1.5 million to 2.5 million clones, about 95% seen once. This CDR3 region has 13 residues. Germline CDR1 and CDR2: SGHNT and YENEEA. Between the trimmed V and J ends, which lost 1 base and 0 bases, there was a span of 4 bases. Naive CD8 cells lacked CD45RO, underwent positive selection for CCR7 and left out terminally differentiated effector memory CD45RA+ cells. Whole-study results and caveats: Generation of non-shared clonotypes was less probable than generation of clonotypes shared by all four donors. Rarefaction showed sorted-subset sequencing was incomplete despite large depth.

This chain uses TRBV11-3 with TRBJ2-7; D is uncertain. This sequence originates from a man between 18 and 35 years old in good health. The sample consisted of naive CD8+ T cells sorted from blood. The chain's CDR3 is CASSLAYSYEQYF. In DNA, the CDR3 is TGTGCCAGCAGCTTAGCATACTCCTACGAGCAGTACTTC.